This passage covers 9 T cell receptor beta chains from one sample sequenced in a study of technical replicates of blood from several donors. Data came from immunoSEQ multiplex PCR; TCRdb stores just in-frame clones and leaves some out. The sample records about 100,000 clones, 90% to 97% being singletons. Input material: T cells isolated from PBMCs. These receptors were taken from a human donor in good health.

This chain connects TRBV27 to TRBJ1-5; 9 nucleotides align to TRBD1. Germline CDR1 MNHEY, CDR2 SMNVEV (reference sequence). The V gene end was trimmed by 6 bases and the J gene end by 5 bases; junction bases not matched to a gene: 5. The CDR3 extends over 14 amino acids. The CDR3 spells CASSSRTGDQPQHF. The CDR3 DNA follows: TGTGCCAGCAGCTCTCGGACAGGGGATCAGCCCCAGCATTTT.

The CDR3: CASAIQGAQYGYTF. CDR3 DNA: TGTGCCAGCGCTATTCAGGGGGCGCAGTATGGCTACACCTTC. The chain couples TRBV28 to TRBJ1-2; 8 positions agree with TRBD1. The CDR3 totals 14 residues. Germline-derived CDR1 and CDR2 are MDHEN and SYDVKM. J was trimmed by 5 bases and V by 8 bases; bases with no gene match: 10.

V and J are TRBV5-4 and TRBJ1-1; weak D call: TRBD1 (5 bases). Trimming shortened V by 0 bases and J by 9 bases, and 27 bases separated the two germline ends. The CDR3 has 18 residues. CDR1 is SGHNT, CDR2 YYREEE, per germline (reference sequence). The CDR3 here is CASSLGTGTISYSSQAFF. The CDR3 DNA sequence: TGTGCCAGCAGCTTGGGGACCGGGACTATTTCGTACTCATCCCAAGCTTTCTTT.

The genes are TRBV7-8 and TRBJ1-3; D unclear. Germline lookup yields CDR1 SGHVS and CDR2 FQNEAQ. The V end lost 2 bases, the J end lost 4 bases, and 12 bases lay between the germline ends. The CDR3 totals 15 residues. Here the CDR3 DNA reads TGTGCCAGCAGCTTATATACGGGAGCGGGAAACACCATATATTTT. Its protein product is CASSLYTGAGNTIYF.

V gene TRBV4-1 combines with J gene TRBJ1-5, with no clear D. The CDR3 totals 15 residues. Germline V gives CDR1 MGHRA, CDR2 YSYEKL. The germline V and J ends were trimmed by 0 bases and 2 bases, with 8 bases remaining between them. CDR3 loop: CASSQDRSGNQPQHF. As DNA, the CDR3 is TGCGCCAGCAGCCAAGACAGATCTGGCAATCAGCCCCAGCATTTT.

The CDR3 loop is CASSKTGDYRVTDTDTQYF. The CDR3 nucleotides are TGTGCCAGCAGCAAGACGGGGGACTACAGGGTTACGGACACAGATACGCAGTATTTT. The chain links TRBV5-4 to TRBJ2-3; tentative D call: TRBD2 (7 bases). CDR1 is SGHNT, CDR2 YYREEE, per germline (reference sequence). Trimming took 4 bases from V and 2 from J, leaving 26 bases between them. The CDR3 consists of 19 residues.

This clone was seen only once. The V and J genes are TRBV28 and TRBJ1-2; possibly TRBD1 for D (6 bases). The CDR3 runs to 13 residues. Per germline, CDR1 MDHEN and CDR2 SYDVKM. Trimming stripped 6 bases from V and 2 bases from J, with 10 bases between. The CDR3 bases are TGTGCCAGCAGACCCACAGGGAACTATGGCTACACCTTC. It translates to CASRPTGNYGYTF.

The chain couples TRBV5-1 to TRBJ1-1; TRBD1 is a possible D gene (5 bases). V lost 4 bases to trimming and J lost 4 bases, with 20 bases between them. CDR1 SGHRS and CDR2 YFSETQ come from the germline V gene. The CDR3 contains 16 residues. CDR3 sequence: CASSPLGRGALTEAFF. CDR3 coding DNA: TGCGCCAGCAGCCCCCTAGGGAGGGGCGCCCTCACTGAAGCTTTCTTT.

This chain links TRBV7-9 with TRBJ2-1, with 8 bases identical to TRBD2. V was clipped by 4 bases and J by 0 bases; unmatched bases: 8. Per the germline V gene, CDR1 is SEHNR and CDR2 is FQNEAQ (reference sequence). CDR3 length: 17 amino acids. The CDR3 reads CASSSRGGQGSYNEQFF. The CDR3 DNA reads TGTGCCAGCAGCTCTCGGGGGGGGCAGGGCTCCTACAATGAGCAGTTCTTC.